What follows are 20 T cell receptor beta chains derived from one specimen sequenced in a study of blood T cell repertoires in COVID-19. Libraries were prepared by immunoSEQ multiplex PCR; TCRdb keeps only in-frame clonotypes and omits some of them. The sample lists under 250,000 clones, about 82% occurring once. Sequenced sample: peripheral blood. Receptors originate from a woman in her seventies with COVID-19, enrolled during active disease.

The chain employs TRBV10-3 and TRBJ1-2; TRBD1 matches at 8 bases. This CDR3 has 15 residues. Per the germline V gene, CDR1 is ENHRY and CDR2 is SYGVKD. V lost 6 bases to trimming and J lost 8 bases; unmatched junction nucleotides: 14. The CDR3 bases are TGTGCCATCAGGGAGACAGGGGCAAGTTCGGAGGGCTACACCTTC. This sequence encodes CAIRETGASSEGYTF.

This sequence joins TRBV7-2 and TRBJ2-7; 8 bases align to TRBD2. Germline V gene lookup returns CDR1 SGHTA and CDR2 FQGNSA. Trimming cost V 1 base and J 5 bases; bases outside gene matches: 7. The CDR3 spans 15 residues. The CDR3 is CASSLVSGLAHEQYF. The CDR3 DNA is TGTGCCAGCAGCTTAGTGAGTGGACTAGCACACGAGCAGTACTTC.

The chain has TRBV5-1 and TRBJ2-1; 14 nucleotides align to TRBD2. The CDR3 has 20 residues. After removal of 3 bases from V and 4 bases from J, the junction contained 15 bases not matched to a gene. CDR1 is SGHRS and CDR2 is YFSETQ in the germline V gene. The CDR3 sequence: CASSWGPGLAGDLFYNEQFF. Here the CDR3 DNA reads TGCGCCAGCAGCTGGGGGCCGGGACTAGCGGGAGATCTATTTTACAATGAGCAGTTCTTC.

The genes are TRBV6-5 and TRBJ1-4, with D uncertain. Germline assignment: CDR1 MNHEY and CDR2 SVGAGI. Deletions cut 0 bases from V and 8 bases from J, with 13 bases between. This CDR3 region has 15 residues. In DNA form, the CDR3 reads TGTGCCAGCAGTTACTCTGGGAGGGCGGCCGAAAAACTGTTTTTT. This translates into CASSYSGRAAEKLFF.

The chain has TRBV30 and TRBJ2-3; 9 bases are a match to TRBD2. Germline CDR1 and CDR2: GTSNPN and SVGIG (reference sequence). The J segment lost 2 bases and the V segment lost 0 bases, leaving 3 bases of the junction unmatched. The CDR3 extends over 15 amino acids. CDR3 region: CAWSVLAGSTDTQYF. CDR3 nucleotide sequence: TGTGCCTGGAGTGTGCTAGCGGGATCCACAGATACGCAGTATTTT.

CDR3 in amino acids: CAISRTGEVKNIQYF. The CDR3 bases are TGTGCCATCAGCAGGACAGGGGAGGTCAAAAACATTCAGTACTTC. V usage is TRBV10-3 and J usage is TRBJ2-4, with 9 positions matching TRBD1. Germline-derived CDR1 and CDR2 are ENHRY and SYGVKD. The CDR3 is 15 amino acids. V was pared by 6 bases and J by 3 bases, with 6 bases of the junction left unmatched.

V and J are TRBV4-3 and TRBJ2-1; TRBD2 aligns across 8 bases. Unmatched junction bases numbered 6, after V lost 2 bases and J lost 6 bases. The CDR3 spans 15 residues. The germline gives CDR1 LGHNA, CDR2 YSLEER. CDR3 DNA sequence: TGCGCCAGCAGCCAACATAGCGGGGAGGGCAATGAGCAGTTCTTC. It specifies CASSQHSGEGNEQFF.

The chain has TRBV25-1 and TRBJ2-3, with 8 bases identical to TRBD1. CDR1 is MGHDK and CDR2 is SYGVNS in the germline V gene. V lost 5 bases to trimming and J lost 2 bases; unmatched junction nucleotides: 6. CDR3 length equals 15 residues. The chain's CDR3 is CASSQWTGPTDTQYF. The CDR3 DNA is TGTGCCAGCAGTCAATGGACAGGGCCCACAGATACGCAGTATTTT. Combining the CDR3 with reference TRBV25-1 and TRBJ2-3 gives the whole variable domain EADIYQTPRYLVIGTGKKITLECSQTMGHDKMYWYQQDPGMELHLIHYSYGVNSTEKGDLSSESTVSRIRTEHFPLTLESARPSHTSQYLCASSQWTGPTDTQYFGPGTRLTVL.

The rearrangement joins TRBV11-2 to TRBJ2-1; 12 nucleotides line up with TRBD2. After removal of 4 bases from V and 4 bases from J, the junction contained 2 bases not matched to a gene. This CDR3 contains 15 residues. Germline CDR1 reads SGHAT; CDR2 reads FQNNGV. The CDR3 protein is CASSYGLAGYNEQFF. CDR3 DNA sequence: TGTGCCAGCAGCTACGGACTAGCGGGATACAATGAGCAGTTCTTC. The variable domain in full, completed from reference TRBV11-2 and TRBJ2-1, reads EAGVAQSPRYKIIEKRQSVAFWCNPISGHATLYWYQQILGQGPKLLIQFQNNGVVDDSQLPKDRFSAERLKGVDSTLKIQPAKLEDSAVYLCASSYGLAGYNEQFFGPGTRLTVL.

The chain carries TRBV7-9 and TRBJ1-3; 8 bases line up with TRBD1. After removal of 6 bases from V and 2 bases from J, the junction contained 9 bases not matched to a gene. The CDR3 covers 16 residues. The germline gives CDR1 SEHNR, CDR2 FQNEAQ (reference sequence). The chain's CDR3 is CASSPPGQAAGNTIYF. The CDR3 DNA sequence: TGTGCCAGCAGTCCTCCGGGACAGGCGGCTGGAAACACCATATATTTT.

The CDR3 region is CASSFHTLATSTDTQYF. In DNA form, the CDR3 reads TGTGCCAGCAGTTTCCACACACTAGCGACTAGCACAGATACGCAGTATTTT. The chain recombines TRBV27 with TRBJ2-3, with TRBD2 matching over 7 bases. Germline V lookup: CDR1 MNHEY, CDR2 SMNVEV (reference sequence). This CDR3 has 17 amino acids. V shed 3 bases and J 0 bases; nucleotides not matched to a gene: 9.

This clone was seen just once. This rearrangement joins TRBV5-5 to TRBJ1-1, with D uncertain. CDR3 length equals 13 residues. V gave up 0 bases and J gave up 0 bases, with 3 bases separating them. Per germline, CDR1 SGHKS and CDR2 YYEKEE (reference sequence). The chain's CDR3 is CASSLVVNTEAFF. In DNA form, the CDR3 reads TGTGCCAGCAGCTTGGTAGTGAACACTGAAGCTTTCTTT. The full variable domain, in which reference TRBV5-5 and TRBJ1-1 provide the parts outside the CDR3, is DAGVTQSPTHLIKTRGQQVTLRCSPISGHKSVSWYQQVLGQGPQFIFQYYEKEERGRGNFPDRFSARQFPNYSSELNVNALLLGDSALYLCASSLVVNTEAFFGQGTRLTVV.

J is TRBJ2-3 and V is TRBV6-5; TRBD1 is a possible D gene (5 bases). The germline V gene encodes CDR1 MNHEY and CDR2 SVGAGI. The CDR3 runs to 14 residues. Trimming took 5 bases from V and 4 from J, leaving 13 bases between them. The DNA of the CDR3 is TGTGCCAGCAGTATCACAGGATACGCAGATACGCAGTATTTT. Translating gives CASSITGYADTQYF.

This clone was seen a single time. The chain employs TRBV7-9 and TRBJ1-1; 9 nucleotides agree with TRBD1. The V and J ends lost 5 bases and 4 bases, in that order; junction bases with no gene match: 5. The CDR3 length is 14 residues. The V gene's germline CDR1 is SEHNR and CDR2 FQNEAQ (reference sequence). CDR3 nucleotide sequence: TGTGCCAGCAGCGTACAGGGGGCTGGCACTGAAGCTTTCTTT. Translation gives CASSVQGAGTEAFF. Drawing the rest from reference TRBV7-9 and TRBJ1-1, the complete variable domain is DTGVSQNPRHKITKRGQNVTFRCDPISEHNRLYWYRQTLGQGPEFLTYFQNEAQLEKSRLLSDRFSAERPKGSFSTLEIQRTEQGDSAMYLCASSVQGAGTEAFFGQGTRLTVV.

The gene calls are TRBV11-3 and TRBJ1-6, with 7 bases matching TRBD1. With 5 bases clipped from V and 7 bases from J, the junction kept 5 bases outside the gene matches. CDR3 size: 14 residues. Germline-derived CDR1 and CDR2 are SGHNT and YENEEA. The CDR3 spells CASSSRDRNSPLHF. DNA of the CDR3: TGTGCCAGCAGCAGCCGGGACAGAAATTCACCCCTCCACTTT.

The chain uses TRBV6-4 and TRBJ1-6, with D uncertain. With 6 bases removed from V and 7 bases from J, the gap between germline ends came to 10 bases. CDR1 is MRHNA, CDR2 SNTAGT, per germline. This CDR3 comprises 13 residues. CDR3 sequence reads: CASRREINSPLHF. CDR3 nucleotide sequence: TGTGCCAGCAGACGGGAGATAAATTCACCCCTCCACTTT.

The chain joins TRBV29-1 to TRBJ2-2; 11 nucleotides align to TRBD2. Germline V gene lookup returns CDR1 SQVTM and CDR2 ANQGSEA. This CDR3 has 13 amino acids. V gave up 6 bases and J gave up 8 bases; unmatched junction bases: 5. CDR3 sequence (DNA): TGCAGCGTCACTAGCGGGGGAGCGGGGGAGCTGTTTTTT. It specifies CSVTSGGAGELFF.

This clone has only a few counts. The V gene is TRBV5-5, the J gene TRBJ1-2; maybe TRBD1 (6 bases). V lost 4 bases, J lost 0 bases, and 19 bases lay in between. The germline V gene encodes CDR1 SGHKS and CDR2 YYEKEE (reference sequence). CDR3 size: 17 residues. CDR3 loop: CASSLRGGQATNYGYTF. The CDR3 region has the DNA TGTGCCAGCAGCCTGCGAGGGGGACAAGCCACTAACTATGGCTACACCTTC. Drawing the rest from reference TRBV5-5 and TRBJ1-2, the complete variable domain is DAGVTQSPTHLIKTRGQQVTLRCSPISGHKSVSWYQQVLGQGPQFIFQYYEKEERGRGNFPDRFSARQFPNYSSELNVNALLLGDSALYLCASSLRGGQATNYGYTFGSGTRLTVV.

A note on this clone: This sample also contains other DNA sequences that code for the same CDR3. The chain uses TRBV5-6 and TRBJ1-2; 10 bases agree with TRBD1. With 4 bases clipped from V and 5 bases from J, the junction kept 5 bases outside the gene matches. There are 14 residues in the CDR3. Germline CDR1 is SGHDT and CDR2 is YYEEEE. The CDR3 DNA reads TGTGCCAGCAGCCCTGGGACAGGGGTTTATGGCTACACCTTC. It specifies CASSPGTGVYGYTF.

J is TRBJ1-1 and V is TRBV20-1, with D unclear. The CDR3 runs 11 residues. Germline CDR1 is DFQATT and CDR2 is SNEGSKA (reference sequence). In DNA, the CDR3 is TGCACTTTCGGACTCGGGGAGAAAGCTTTCTTT. It encodes CTFGLGEKAFF.